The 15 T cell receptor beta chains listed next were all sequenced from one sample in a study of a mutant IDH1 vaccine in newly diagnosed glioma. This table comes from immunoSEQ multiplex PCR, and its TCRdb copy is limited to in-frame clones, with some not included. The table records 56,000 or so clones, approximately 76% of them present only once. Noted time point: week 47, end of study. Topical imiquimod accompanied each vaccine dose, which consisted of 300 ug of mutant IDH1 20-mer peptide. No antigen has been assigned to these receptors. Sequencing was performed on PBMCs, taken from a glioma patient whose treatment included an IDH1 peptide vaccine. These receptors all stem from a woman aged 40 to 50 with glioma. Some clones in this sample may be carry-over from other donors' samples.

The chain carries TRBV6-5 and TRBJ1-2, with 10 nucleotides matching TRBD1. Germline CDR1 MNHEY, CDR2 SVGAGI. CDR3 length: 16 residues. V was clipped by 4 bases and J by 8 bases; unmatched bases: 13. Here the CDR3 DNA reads TGTGCCAGCAGTTCTCTGCCGGGACAGGGGCGGAGAGGCTACACCTTC. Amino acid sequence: CASSSLPGQGRRGYTF.

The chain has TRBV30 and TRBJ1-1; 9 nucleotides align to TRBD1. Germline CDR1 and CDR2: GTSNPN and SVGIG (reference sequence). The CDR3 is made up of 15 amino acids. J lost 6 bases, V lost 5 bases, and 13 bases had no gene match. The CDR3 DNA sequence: TGTGCCTGGGGGTCGAACAGGGGGCGGTTCGCTGAAGCTTTCTTT. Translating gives CAWGSNRGRFAEAFF. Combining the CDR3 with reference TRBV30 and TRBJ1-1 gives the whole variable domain SQTIHQWPATLVQPVGSPLSLECTVEGTSNPNLYWYRQAAGRGLQLLFYSVGIGQISSEVPQNLSASRPQDRQFILSSKKLLLSDSGFYLCAWGSNRGRFAEAFFGQGTRLTVV.

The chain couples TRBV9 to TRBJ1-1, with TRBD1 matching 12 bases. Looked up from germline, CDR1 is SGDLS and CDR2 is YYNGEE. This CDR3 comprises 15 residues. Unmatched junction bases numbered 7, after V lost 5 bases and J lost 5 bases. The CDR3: CASSGAGQGATEAFF. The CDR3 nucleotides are TGTGCCAGCAGTGGGGCGGGACAGGGGGCGACTGAAGCTTTCTTT.

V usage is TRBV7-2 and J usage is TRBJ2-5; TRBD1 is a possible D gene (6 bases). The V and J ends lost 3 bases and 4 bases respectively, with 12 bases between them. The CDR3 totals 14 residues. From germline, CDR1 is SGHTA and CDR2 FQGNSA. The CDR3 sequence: CASSFGGPGETQYF. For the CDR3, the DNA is TGTGCCAGCAGCTTTGGGGGCCCGGGAGAGACCCAGTACTTC.

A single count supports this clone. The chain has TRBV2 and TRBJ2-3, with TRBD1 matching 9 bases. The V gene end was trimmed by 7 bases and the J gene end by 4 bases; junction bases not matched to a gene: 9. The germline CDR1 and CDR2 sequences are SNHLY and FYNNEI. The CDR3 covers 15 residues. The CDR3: CASILGTGHPDTQYF. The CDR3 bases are TGTGCCAGCATCCTCGGGACAGGGCACCCAGATACGCAGTATTTT.

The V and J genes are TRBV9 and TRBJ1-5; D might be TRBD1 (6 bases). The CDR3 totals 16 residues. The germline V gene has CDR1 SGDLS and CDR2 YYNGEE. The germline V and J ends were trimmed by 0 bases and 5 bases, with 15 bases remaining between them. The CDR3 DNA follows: TGTGCCAGCAGCGTAGGACAGGACCTTCGAGATCAGCCCCAGCATTTT. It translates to CASSVGQDLRDQPQHF.

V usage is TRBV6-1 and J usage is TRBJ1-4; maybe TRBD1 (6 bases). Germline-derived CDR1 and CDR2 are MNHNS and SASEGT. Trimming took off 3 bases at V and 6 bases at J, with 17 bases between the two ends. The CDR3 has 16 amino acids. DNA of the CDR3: TGTGCCAGCAGTGATTTGACTCGGGGGCGCGATGAAAAACTGTTTTTT. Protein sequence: CASSDLTRGRDEKLFF.

The CDR3 sequence: CASSLVASWNTEAFF. CDR3 nucleotides: TGTGCCAGCAGCTTGGTGGCGAGCTGGAACACTGAAGCTTTCTTT. The V call is TRBV5-5, the J call TRBJ1-1; D ambiguous. This CDR3 contains 15 residues. The ends were cut back, 0 bases at V and 1 base at J, with 10 bases in the middle. CDR1 is SGHKS, CDR2 YYEKEE, per germline (reference sequence).

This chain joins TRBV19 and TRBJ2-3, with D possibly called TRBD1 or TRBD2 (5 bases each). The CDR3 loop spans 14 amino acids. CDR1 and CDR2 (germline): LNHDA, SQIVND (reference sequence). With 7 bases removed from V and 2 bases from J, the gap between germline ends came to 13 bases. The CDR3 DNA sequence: TGTGCCAGTACTTTGGGACCGATCACAGATACGCAGTATTTT. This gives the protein CASTLGPITDTQYF.

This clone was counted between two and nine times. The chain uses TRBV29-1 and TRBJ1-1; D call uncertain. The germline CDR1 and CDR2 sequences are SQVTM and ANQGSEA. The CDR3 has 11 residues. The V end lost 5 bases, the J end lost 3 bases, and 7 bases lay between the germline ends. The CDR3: CSVWYDTEAFF. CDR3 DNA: TGCAGCGTTTGGTATGACACTGAAGCTTTCTTT.

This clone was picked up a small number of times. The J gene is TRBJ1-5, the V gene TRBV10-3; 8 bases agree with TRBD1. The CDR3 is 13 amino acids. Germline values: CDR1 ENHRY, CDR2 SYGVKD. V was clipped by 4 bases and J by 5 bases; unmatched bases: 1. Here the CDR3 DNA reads TGTGCCATCAGTGCGGACAGGGATCAGCCCCAGCATTTT. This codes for CAISADRDQPQHF.

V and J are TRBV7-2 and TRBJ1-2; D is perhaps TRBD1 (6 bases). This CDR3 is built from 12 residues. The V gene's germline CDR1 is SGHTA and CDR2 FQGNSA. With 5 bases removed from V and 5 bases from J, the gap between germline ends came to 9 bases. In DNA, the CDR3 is TGTGCCAGCAGCACCACAGGGTATGGCTACACCTTC. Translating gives CASSTTGYGYTF.

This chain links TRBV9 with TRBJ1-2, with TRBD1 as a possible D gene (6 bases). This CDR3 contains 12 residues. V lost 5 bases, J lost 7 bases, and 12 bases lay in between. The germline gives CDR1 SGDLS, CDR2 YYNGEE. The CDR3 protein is CASSEGESGYTF. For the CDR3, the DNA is TGTGCCAGCAGTGAGGGGGAGTCTGGCTACACCTTC.

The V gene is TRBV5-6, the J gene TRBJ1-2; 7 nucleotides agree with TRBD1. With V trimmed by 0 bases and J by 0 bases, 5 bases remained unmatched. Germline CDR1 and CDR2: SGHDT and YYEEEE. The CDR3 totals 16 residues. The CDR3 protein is CASSLAPTGTNYGYTF. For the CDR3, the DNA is TGTGCCAGCAGCTTGGCCCCGACAGGGACTAACTATGGCTACACCTTC.

The CDR3 region is CASSLATGHYGYTF. In DNA form, the CDR3 reads TGCGCCAGCAGCTTGGCGACAGGCCACTATGGCTACACCTTC. V gene TRBV5-1 combines with J gene TRBJ1-2; tentative D call: TRBD1 (6 bases). Germline V gene sequence: CDR1 SGHRS, CDR2 YFSETQ. With 0 bases removed from V and 3 bases from J, the gap between germline ends came to 9 bases. CDR3 size: 14 residues.